The entry that follows covers one TCR beta chain sequence. Antigen specificity is unknown. Unique molecular identifiers were incorporated when the TCRbeta library was constructed. MiXCR, run by TCRdb on the PCR reads, gives a single entry per CDR3 protein. The table has 300,000 to 350,000 distinct CDR3 sequences, 20% to 30% seen once. This entry is derived from a study of T-cell reconstitution after alpha-beta-depleted transplantation in children. Study findings and constraints: Alpha-beta T cells present about two months after transplant were reported to originate from several hundred expanded graft clones. For some patients, TCRbeta diversity was high at day 60 because of recipient T cells and thymic progenitors that survived.

Germline CDR1 and CDR2: MNHEY and SMNVEV (reference sequence). The CDR3 totals 14 residues. J gave up 5 bases and V 5 bases, and 9 bases lay outside the gene matches. The chain carries TRBV27 and TRBJ2-7; 7 bases fit TRBD1. The sample was PBMCs, mostly from graft donor cells, taken 180 days after TCRalphabeta/CD19-depleted stem cell transplant. This receptor was identified in a male patient younger than 18 who had a stem cell transplant for acute lymphoblastic leukemia, so the T cells may come from the graft donor. This CDR3 is CASSTRQGLDEQYF. The CDR3 DNA follows: TGTGCCAGCAGTACCCGACAGGGTCTGGACGAGCAGTACTTC.